This TCR beta chain was obtained from a study of blood T cells in healthy people across ages. Turning to the study itself: Capture by template switching was about one barcoded beta molecule per two T cells. General study points: Versus aged donors, long-lived donors had higher diversity and more naive CD4+ cells. Age advanced and TCR beta diversity per million T cells fell, roughly linearly.

This clonotype was seen a handful of times. Its antigen is currently unknown. Unmatched junction bases numbered 1, after V lost 3 bases and J lost 6 bases. Germline V CDR1 and CDR2: KGHDR, SFDVKD. This CDR3 contains 14 residues. Next came a second PCR, run for about 7 to 12 cycles, which used a sample-barcoded 5' primer along with a J-beta primer mix. TCRdb called the 5' RACE reads again in MiXCR, with one record for every CDR3 protein. The sample has 1.5 million to 2 million distinct CDR3 sequences; over 25% are singletons. Isolation yielded PBMCs, at least 7 million per sample, in every case. What was sequenced was blood. This TCR came from a woman aged 25 to 39 in good health. The V call is TRBV24-1, the J call TRBJ2-1, with 10 bases that match TRBD2. The CDR3 protein is CATSDGLAANEQFF. CDR3 coding DNA: TGTGCCACCAGTGATGGACTAGCGGCCAATGAGCAGTTCTTC.